This T cell receptor beta chain was sequenced in a study of siplizumab effects on memory and regulatory T cells. Repertoires were generated with immunoSEQ multiplex PCR, while TCRdb's copy carries only in-frame clones and drops some. The sample gives tens of thousands of clones, about nine tenths of which show up once; 1.5% is in the top ten. The germline gives CDR1 MNHNS, CDR2 SASEGT. CDR3 size: 14 residues. The germline V and J ends were trimmed by 7 bases and 0 bases, with 10 bases remaining between them. This chain joins TRBV6-1 and TRBJ1-3; D ambiguous. Sample: Tregs sorted from blood. The sequence derives from a human donor in good health. CDR3 sequence (DNA): TGTGCCAGCAATAAAAGGGACTCTGGAAACACCATATATTTT. Translating gives CASNKRDSGNTIYF.